These 15 T cell receptor beta chains were all obtained from the same sample, sequenced in a study of blood T cell repertoires in COVID-19. Clones were sequenced by immunoSEQ multiplex PCR, and TCRdb holds only the in-frame ones, with some missing. The sample contains 250,000 to 300,000 clones, roughly 85% of which appear only once. Sequencing input: peripheral blood. The receptors stem from a man aged 45-60 years with active or convalescent COVID-19.

The chain is built from TRBV7-6 and TRBJ1-5, with D tentatively TRBD1 (5 bases). Germline CDR1 reads SGHVS; CDR2 reads FNYEAQ. This CDR3 region has 12 residues. Trimming took off 3 bases at V and 6 bases at J, with 6 bases between the two ends. CDR3 in amino acids: CASSLGGQPQHF. Here the CDR3 DNA reads TGTGCCAGCAGCTTGGGGGGTCAGCCCCAGCATTTT.

The chain combines TRBV29-1 with TRBJ1-1, with a tentative D call TRBD1 (5 bases). This CDR3 spans 13 amino acids. V lost 7 bases and J lost 6, with 18 bases in between. Germline values: CDR1 SQVTM, CDR2 ANQGSEA. CDR3 coding DNA: TGCAGCGCGCACGGAACAGGATTCTCTGAAGCTTTCTTT. It specifies CSAHGTGFSEAFF.

The V gene is TRBV5-1, the J gene TRBJ2-3, with 8 bases lining up with TRBD2. This CDR3 contains 16 residues. Germline CDR1 is SGHRS and CDR2 is YFSETQ. V lost 4 bases to trimming and J lost 0 bases; unmatched junction nucleotides: 7. CDR3 DNA sequence: TGCGCCAGCAGCAAAGAAGCGGGAGTAAGCACAGATACGCAGTATTTT. This gives the protein CASSKEAGVSTDTQYF.

Only one count was recorded for this clone. J is TRBJ2-7 and V is TRBV6-5; maybe TRBD2 (5 bases). The CDR3 totals 14 residues. Germline CDR1 and CDR2: MNHEY and SVGAGI. Trimming removed 3 bases at V and 7 bases at J, with 16 bases between. CDR3 sequence (DNA): TGTGCCAGCAGTTATGATCGGAGGACCGAGGAGCAGTACTTC. Translating it yields CASSYDRRTEEQYF.

The CDR3: CASSLSPVNYGYTF. CDR3 DNA: TGTGCCAGCAGTTTATCCCCAGTGAACTATGGCTACACCTTC. The gene calls are TRBV27 and TRBJ1-2; D unresolved. Per germline, CDR1 MNHEY and CDR2 SMNVEV (reference sequence). V was shortened by 0 bases and J by 2 bases, with 7 bases between the two germline ends. The CDR3 spans 14 residues.

A few counts support this clone. The CDR3 is CASGDRARAGNTIYF. In DNA, the CDR3 is TGTGCCAGCGGGGACAGGGCCAGGGCTGGAAACACCATATATTTT. This rearrangement joins TRBV3-1 (or the pseudogene TRBV3-2) to TRBJ1-3, with TRBD1 matching 9 bases. V shed 8 bases, J shed 2 bases, and the junction held 7 bases outside the gene matches. The CDR3 loop spans 15 amino acids. CDR1 is LGHDT and CDR2 is YNNKEL in the germline V gene (reference sequence).

This chain joins TRBV13 and TRBJ2-1; 9 nucleotides align to TRBD2. The CDR3 totals 14 residues. Trimming cost V 10 bases and J 5 bases; bases outside gene matches: 9. Germline loops: CDR1 PRHDT, CDR2 FYEKMQ (reference sequence). In nucleotides, the CDR3 is TGTGCCACCAGTCAGCGGGAGGTGCACAATGAGCAGTTCTTC. Its protein product is CATSQREVHNEQFF. The complete variable domain, with remaining parts taken from reference TRBV13 and TRBJ2-1, reads AAGVIQSPRHLIKEKRETATLKCYPIPRHDTVYWYQQGPGQDPQFLISFYEKMQSDKGSIPDRFSAQQFSDYHSELNMSSLELGDSALYFCATSQREVHNEQFFGPGTRLTVL.

In its sample, this clone was seen a few times. The gene calls are TRBV28 and TRBJ1-2; 9 bases agree with TRBD1. Trimming at V came to 5 bases and at J to 6 bases, leaving 16 bases not matched to a gene. The CDR3 runs 17 residues. The germline V gene encodes CDR1 MDHEN and CDR2 SYDVKM. The CDR3 sequence: CASSPLGQGGPGDGYTF. CDR3 nucleotide sequence: TGTGCCAGCAGTCCCCTGGGACAGGGTGGCCCAGGGGATGGCTACACCTTC.

This chain uses TRBV4-3 with TRBJ2-2; 9 bases align to TRBD1. V trimming: 3 bases; J trimming: 4 bases; junction bases outside the gene matches: 0. Germline CDR1 and CDR2: LGHNA and YSLEER. The CDR3 sequence is 14 residues long. The DNA of the CDR3 is TGCGCCAGCAGCCAGGACAGGGGCACCGGGGAGCTGTTTTTT. It yields the protein CASSQDRGTGELFF.

The chain has TRBV5-5 and TRBJ2-7, with a weak D call TRBD1 (5 bases). This CDR3 is built from 14 residues. Germline V gene sequence: CDR1 SGHKS, CDR2 YYEKEE (reference sequence). V was trimmed by 0 bases and J by 1 base, leaving 8 bases between them. The CDR3 loop reads CASSLVPGSYEQYF. The CDR3 DNA follows: TGTGCCAGCAGCTTGGTTCCAGGGTCCTACGAGCAGTACTTC.

The chain is built from TRBV3-1 (or the pseudogene TRBV3-2) and TRBJ1-1; D remains ambiguous. CDR1 and CDR2 (germline): LGHDT, YNNKEL (reference sequence). Between the trimmed V and J ends, which lost 2 bases and 2 bases, there was a span of 18 bases. The CDR3 extends over 17 amino acids. CDR3 protein: CASSQTASGVGNTEAFF. The CDR3 DNA reads TGTGCCAGCAGCCAAACCGCTTCTGGAGTCGGTAACACTGAAGCTTTCTTT.

The J gene is TRBJ2-2, the V gene TRBV27; 11 bases are a match to TRBD2. Germline CDR1 MNHEY, CDR2 SMNVEV (reference sequence). The CDR3 is made up of 18 amino acids. V shed 6 bases and J 4 bases; nucleotides not matched to a gene: 13. This CDR3 is CASSNGLAGGPITGELFF. The CDR3 DNA reads as TGTGCCAGCAGCAACGGGTTAGCGGGAGGGCCTATCACCGGGGAGCTGTTTTTT.

DNA of the CDR3: TGTGCCAGCAGTGAGACAACGACCGGGACAGAAGAGACCCAGTACTTC. Encoded protein: CASSETTTGTEETQYF. The J gene is TRBJ2-5, the V gene TRBV25-1, with 7 positions matching TRBD1. Trimming took 3 bases from V and 3 from J; bases not matched to a gene: 10. The CDR3 is 16 residues long. Looked up from germline, CDR1 is MGHDK and CDR2 is SYGVNS.

V usage is TRBV29-1 and J usage is TRBJ2-4, with 7 bases that match TRBD2. The CDR3 has 12 residues. Germline lookup yields CDR1 SQVTM and CDR2 ANQGSEA. The V gene end was trimmed by 4 bases and the J gene end by 5 bases; junction bases not matched to a gene: 2. The CDR3 spells CSVGGGQNIQYF. CDR3 nucleotides: TGCAGCGTTGGGGGGGGACAAAACATTCAGTACTTC.

The chain couples TRBV2 to TRBJ1-3; weak D call: TRBD1 (6 bases). Germline lookup yields CDR1 SNHLY and CDR2 FYNNEI. The CDR3 consists of 12 residues. The ends were cut back, 5 bases at V and 7 bases at J, with 9 bases in the middle. CDR3 protein: CASSIQGNTIYF. The CDR3 coding sequence is TGTGCCAGCAGTATCCAGGGGAACACCATATATTTT.